Listed below are T cell receptor beta chains from one sample, sequenced in a study of cytomegalovirus exposure and HLA in healthy donors. The method was immunoSEQ multiplex PCR; TCRdb's version includes in-frame clones alone and lacks a portion of them. The sample records 75,000 to 90,000 clones, over 75% being singletons. The specimen was PBMCs. The receptor source for this set is a human donor in good health. CDR3s include the opening cysteine and the closing phenylalanine or tryptophan. A D gene is named only where the DNA matches it firmly. Size is stated for part of the rows, as once, few or many counts, or as a class when the clone is expanded.

j_call cdr3_length d_call clone_size v_call cdr3_nt cdr3_aa
TRBJ2-4 15 NA few TRBV6-1 TGTGCCAGCAGTGACAGGGGGGAAGCCAAAAACATTCAGTACTTC CASSDRGEAKNIQYF
TRBJ1-5 14 TRBD1 NA TRBV6-1 TGTGCCAGCAGTCAATACAGGGGGGATCAGCCCCAGCATTTT CASSQYRGDQPQHF
TRBJ2-1 15 TRBD1 few TRBV9 TGTGCCAGCAGCGCACAGGGGAATTCGTACAATGAGCAGTTCTTC CASSAQGNSYNEQFF
TRBJ1-1 12 NA once TRBV6-5 TGTGCCAGCGGCGGGGGGTGGGGTGAAGCTTTCTTT CASGGGWGEAFF
TRBJ1-2 15 NA once TRBV5-1 TGCGCCAGCAGCATGACACCCGGCTGGGACTATGGCTACACCTTC CASSMTPGWDYGYTF
TRBJ2-7 13 NA NA TRBV6-5 TGTGCCAGCAGCAGCGTGAGCTCCTACGAGCAGTACTTC CASSSVSSYEQYF
TRBJ2-1 16 TRBD2 few TRBV19 TGTGCCAGTAGCCCCACTGGGCGGGGGGGCTACAATGAGCAGTTCTTC CASSPTGRGGYNEQFF
TRBJ1-1 14 TRBD1 NA TRBV10-3 TGTGCCACTACCCGGACAGGGTTTAACACTGAAGCTTTCTTT CATTRTGFNTEAFF
TRBJ2-1 15 NA NA TRBV23-1 TGCGCCAGCAGTCGTCCTGAGACTCTCTACAATGAGCAGTTCTTC CASSRPETLYNEQFF
TRBJ1-5 14 NA NA TRBV27 TGTGCCAGCAGTTTAGCAGGGTTGGATCAGCCCCAGCATTTT CASSLAGLDQPQHF
TRBJ1-2 13 TRBD1 NA TRBV19 TGTGCCAGTACCGGGACAGGACCATATGGCTACACCTTC CASTGTGPYGYTF
TRBJ2-1 16 NA NA TRBV7-9 TGTGCCAGCAGCTTATCTAGGGGGGGCCCCTACAATGAGCAGTTCTTC CASSLSRGGPYNEQFF
TRBJ2-2 17 TRBD2 NA TRBV5-1 TGCGCCAGCAGCTTGGCGGGACTAGCGGAGAGTACCGGGGAGCTGTTTTTT CASSLAGLAESTGELFF
TRBJ2-7 15 NA NA TRBV7-9 TGTGCCAGCAGCTTAGGGACATCCTTCTCCTACGAGCAGTACTTC CASSLGTSFSYEQYF
TRBJ1-6 15 TRBD1 NA TRBV7-6 TGTGCCAGCACCCCTCGGACAGGGGTAAATTCACCCCTCCACTTT CASTPRTGVNSPLHF
TRBJ1-2 13 NA NA TRBV6-5 TGTGCCAGCAACGGAGGGCCCTCCTATGGCTACCCCTTC CASNGGPSYGYPF
TRBJ2-7 15 TRBD1 few TRBV6-1 TGTGCCAGCAGTATGGACAGGGATGTGTCCTACGAGCAGTACTTC CASSMDRDVSYEQYF
TRBJ1-1 14 TRBD1 NA TRBV6-5 TGTGCCAGCAGGCTCAACAGGGGCAACCCTGAAGCTTTCTTT CASRLNRGNPEAFF
TRBJ1-1 13 TRBD1 few TRBV5-6 TGTGCCAGCAGCTTCACAGGGGTCACTGAAGCTTTCTTT CASSFTGVTEAFF
TRBJ2-1 19 TRBD2 NA TRBV5-1 TGCGCCAGCAGCTTGTTTTACGAGCGGGGGACACACTCCTACAATGAGCAGTTCTTC CASSLFYERGTHSYNEQFF
TRBJ2-7 15 NA NA TRBV5-6 TGTGCCAGCAGCTCCGGAGGGACGCTCGCCTACGAGCAGTACTTC CASSSGGTLAYEQYF
TRBJ2-2 17 NA NA TRBV7-8 TGTGCCAGCAGCCTTAACCCGGCTAGCCGCCCCACCGGGGAGCTGTTTTTT CASSLNPASRPTGELFF
TRBJ1-5 13 NA NA TRBV19 TGTGCCAGTAAGTTGAGCTTCAATCAGCCCCAGCATTTT CASKLSFNQPQHF
TRBJ1-1 10 NA NA TRBV30 TGTGCCTGGAGTACAGGTGAAGCTTTCTTT CAWSTGEAFF
TRBJ1-3 15 TRBD1 NA TRBV4-1 TGCGCCAGCAGCCGGGACAGGGGACCTGGAAACACCATATATTTT CASSRDRGPGNTIYF
TRBJ1-2 11 NA NA TRBV7-9 TGTGCCAGCAGCCCCGACAGGGGCTACACCTTC CASSPDRGYTF
TRBJ1-1 13 NA once TRBV29-1 TGCAGCGCCCGGGGAGGGGGGCATGTTGAAGCTTTCTTT CSARGGGHVEAFF
TRBJ2-7 15 TRBD2 few TRBV5-6 TGTGCCAGCAGCTTGAGGCCTAGCGGGGCCTACGAGCAGTACTTC CASSLRPSGAYEQYF
TRBJ2-5 15 NA NA TRBV5-6 TGTGCCAGCAGCCCACCGGGAGTCGTGTCGGAGACCCAGTACTTC CASSPPGVVSETQYF
TRBJ1-2 13 NA NA TRBV13 TGTGCCAGCAGCTTAGTACAGGGTGGCGGCTACACCTTC CASSLVQGGGYTF
TRBJ2-7 15 TRBD2 NA TRBV7-6 TGTGCCAGCAGCTTAGAAGCGGGGCTTACCTACGAGCAGTACTTC CASSLEAGLTYEQYF
TRBJ2-1 16 NA once TRBV19 TGTGCCAGTAGTATTCTCGGGGTAGGCTCCTACAATGAGCAGTTCTTC CASSILGVGSYNEQFF
TRBJ1-4 15 NA NA TRBV19 TGTGCCAGTAGTCGCTTGGGCAGCAGTAATGAAAAACTGTTTTTT CASSRLGSSNEKLFF
TRBJ2-7 19 NA NA TRBV19 TGTGCCAGTAGTTTGCTCGCAGGACAGTCATCCCGAGGGGCCTACGAGCAGTACTTC CASSLLAGQSSRGAYEQYF
TRBJ2-3 13 TRBD2 NA TRBV18 TGTGCCAGCTCGGCGGCGGGAGCAGATACGCAGTATTTT CASSAAGADTQYF
TRBJ2-7 13 NA NA TRBV6-1 TGTGCCAGCAGGGCAGGCCTCTCCTACGAGCAGTACTTC CASRAGLSYEQYF
TRBJ2-7 14 NA NA TRBV5-4 TGTGCCAGCAGCTTGTGGGGGCTCTCCCACGAGCAGTACTTC CASSLWGLSHEQYF
TRBJ1-4 18 TRBD1 NA TRBV5-1 TGCGCCAGCAGCTTAATGGGGACAGCAACTGCAACTAATGAAAAACTGTTTTTT CASSLMGTATATNEKLFF
TRBJ1-3 15 NA NA TRBV19 TGTGCCAGTAGTATCAGACTTTCCTCTGGAAACACCATATATTTT CASSIRLSSGNTIYF
TRBJ1-2 13 TRBD1 many TRBV5-8 TGTGCCAGCAGCCACTCAGGGGGCTATGGCTACACCTTC CASSHSGGYGYTF
TRBJ2-5 15 NA NA TRBV7-2 TGTGCCAGCAGCTTAACCTTTATTCCTAAAGAGACCCAGTACTTC CASSLTFIPKETQYF
TRBJ1-1 19 TRBD1 NA TRBV7-2 TGTGCCAGCAGCTTAGCTTCTACCAGGGGGCCCAAAATGAACACTGAAGCTTTCTTT CASSLASTRGPKMNTEAFF